Given below is one T cell receptor (beta chain) in context. This sample is part of a study of T cell clonotyping in hematopoietic cell transplantation. Data came from immunoSEQ multiplex PCR; TCRdb stores just in-frame clones and leaves some out. The sample has under 9,500 clones, roughly 79% seen once. The CDR3 has 20 residues. V was pared by 0 bases and J by 7 bases, with 17 bases of the junction left unmatched. Per germline, CDR1 PRHDT and CDR2 FYEKMQ (reference sequence). The starting material was peripheral blood mononuclear cells, obtained 180 days after allogeneic stem cell transplant. The V and J genes are TRBV13 and TRBJ2-7, with 14 bases fitting TRBD2. The source is a female patient aged 50-60 years who had an allogeneic stem cell transplant from a related donor, so the T cells may come from the graft donor. Some clones in this sample may be carry-over from other donors' samples. CDR3 residues: CASSLGLMEKTSGGAEEQYF. DNA for the CDR3: TGTGCCAGCAGCTTAGGCCTAATGGAGAAGACTAGCGGGGGGGCGGAAGAGCAGTACTTC.